The TCR beta chain under discussion was sequenced for a study of Graves' ophthalmopathy and Graves' hyperthyroidism. Amplifying from RNA transcripts, the study obtained TCR beta CDR3 regions. First-round RT-PCR used HTBI primers; second-round multiplex PCR followed. TCRdb used MiXCR to reprocess the multiplex PCR reads, holding one entry per CDR3 protein. The table records around 1,200,000 distinct CDR3 sequences, 35% to 40% of them present only once. Deletions cut 2 bases from V and 2 bases from J, with 10 bases between. The CDR3 sequence is 15 residues long. CDR1 and CDR2 (germline): LNHDA, SQIVND (reference sequence). This clonotype was detected only a few times.

The V and J genes are TRBV19 and TRBJ1-5; no reliable D call. This clonotype was obtained from an adult man with Graves' hyperthyroidism. The material sequenced was peripheral blood or thyroid tissue (not recorded which). CDR3 sequence (DNA): TGTGCCAGTAGTATATCCATCCGTGGCAATCAGCCCCAGCATTTT. Translated, it gives CASSISIRGNQPQHF. The variable domain in full, completed from reference TRBV19 and TRBJ1-5, reads DGGITQSPKYLFRKEGQNVTLSCEQNLNHDAMYWYRQDPGQGLRLIYYSQIVNDFQKGDIAEGYSVSREKKESFPLTVTSAQKNPTAFYLCASSISIRGNQPQHFGDGTRLSIL.